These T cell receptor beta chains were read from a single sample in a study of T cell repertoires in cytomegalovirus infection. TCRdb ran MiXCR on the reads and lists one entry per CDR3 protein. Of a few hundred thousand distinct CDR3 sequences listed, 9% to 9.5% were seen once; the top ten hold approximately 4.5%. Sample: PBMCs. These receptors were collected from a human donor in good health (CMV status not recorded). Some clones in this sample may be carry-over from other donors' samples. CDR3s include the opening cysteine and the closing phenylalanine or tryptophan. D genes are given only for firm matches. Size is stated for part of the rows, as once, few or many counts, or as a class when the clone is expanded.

CASSLASGRYNEQFF,TGTGCCAGCAGCTTAGCTAGCGGGCGCTACAATGAGCAGTTCTTC,TRBD2,TRBV11-2,NA,TRBJ2-1
CATSRDLNSPLHF,TGTGCCACCAGCAGAGACCTAAATTCACCCCTCCACTTT,NA,TRBV15,NA,TRBJ1-6
CASSLEPILSAEAFF,TGTGCCAGCAGCTTAGAACCCATATTAAGCGCTGAAGCTTTCTTT,NA,TRBV7-2,many,TRBJ1-1
CASSSPSGGVNEQFF,TGTGCCAGCAGTTCTCCATCGGGAGGAGTAAATGAGCAGTTCTTC,TRBD2,TRBV27,few,TRBJ2-1
CASSTRQGRDTQYF,TGTGCCAGCAGCACCCGACAGGGGAGAGATACGCAGTATTTT,TRBD1,TRBV7-2,many,TRBJ2-3
CASSLQGNTEAFF,TGTGCCAGCTCATTACAGGGGAACACTGAAGCTTTCTTT,NA,TRBV7-2,many,TRBJ1-1
CSAQQGKTEAFF,TGCAGTGCCCAACAGGGGAAAACTGAAGCTTTCTTT,TRBD1,TRBV20-1,few,TRBJ1-1
CATRITGYHEQYF,TGTGCCACCCGAATAACAGGGTACCACGAGCAGTACTTC,NA,TRBV6-2/TRBV6-3,many,TRBJ2-7
CASGTGAKETQYF,TGTGCCAGCGGCACAGGGGCGAAAGAGACCCAGTACTTC,TRBD1,TRBV12-3/TRBV12-4,many,TRBJ2-5
CASSPKGGGTSGGMSSYNEQFF,TGTGCCAGCAGCCCGAAGGGAGGGGGGACTAGCGGGGGGATGAGCTCCTACAATGAGCAGTTCTTC,TRBD2,TRBV7-3,many,TRBJ2-1
CASTGSDNQPQHF,TGTGCCAGCACGGGGAGTGACAATCAGCCCCAGCATTTT,NA,TRBV7-2,many,TRBJ1-5
CASRSRHRGFTEAFF,TGTGCCAGCAGATCCAGGCACAGGGGTTTTACTGAAGCTTTCTTT,TRBD1,TRBV28,many,TRBJ1-1
CASSFLVGAQGTDTQYF,TGTGCCAGCAGTTTTTTGGTAGGGGCTCAGGGCACAGATACGCAGTATTTT,NA,TRBV12-3/TRBV12-4,many,TRBJ2-3
CASSPSGGYEQYF,TGTGCCAGCAGCCCAAGCGGGGGGTACGAGCAGTACTTC,TRBD2,TRBV7-2,many,TRBJ2-7
CASSQGLAGSAMKTQYF,TGCGCCAGCAGCCAGGGACTAGCGGGTTCGGCGATGAAGACCCAGTACTTC,TRBD2,TRBV4-3,NA,TRBJ2-5
CASSLAWTGEGGNEQFF,TGTGCCAGCAGCTTAGCGTGGACAGGGGAAGGGGGGAATGAGCAGTTCTTC,TRBD1,TRBV7-2,few,TRBJ2-1
CASSPVGGAWDEQFF,TGTGCCAGCAGTCCCGTGGGGGGCGCATGGGATGAGCAGTTCTTC,NA,TRBV28,NA,TRBJ2-1
CASSLQQGRRTNYGYTF,TGTGCCAGCAGTCTTCAACAGGGGCGGAGAACTAACTATGGCTACACCTTC,TRBD1,TRBV6-6,few,TRBJ1-2
CASSLVGDTEAFF,TGTGCCAGCAGCTTAGTAGGGGACACTGAAGCTTTCTTT,NA,TRBV12-3/TRBV12-4,many,TRBJ1-1
CASDLPSYEQYF,TGTGCCAGCGACCTCCCCTCCTACGAGCAGTACTTC,NA,TRBV7-2,many,TRBJ2-7
CASSQYTGPLSGNTIYF,TGCGCCAGCAGCCAGTACACAGGGCCGCTGTCTGGAAACACCATATATTTT,NA,TRBV4-1,NA,TRBJ1-3
CASSLVRGSGKLFF,TGTGCCAGCAGTTTAGTACGGGGATCCGGAAAACTGTTTTTT,NA,TRBV12-3/TRBV12-4,NA,TRBJ1-4
CASQGASPEAFF,TGTGCCAGCCAAGGGGCGTCTCCTGAAGCTTTCTTT,NA,TRBV27,NA,TRBJ1-1
CASSIRPWDSREQFF,TGTGCCAGTAGTATTCGTCCGTGGGACTCTCGTGAGCAGTTCTTC,NA,TRBV19,NA,TRBJ2-1
CASSLGLAGGEGELFF,TGTGCCAGCAGCCTCGGACTAGCGGGAGGAGAAGGGGAGCTGTTTTTT,TRBD2,TRBV14,NA,TRBJ2-2
CSASRQPVSYEQYF,TGCAGTGCTAGCCGACAGCCAGTCTCCTACGAGCAGTACTTC,NA,TRBV20-1,few,TRBJ2-7
CASSSTTTGYGYTF,TGTGCCAGCAGTTCCACTACGACAGGCTATGGCTACACCTTC,NA,TRBV28,NA,TRBJ1-2
CASSESGRATVRREQFF,TGTGCCAGCAGTGAATCGGGGAGGGCGACAGTTCGAAGGGAGCAGTTCTTC,TRBD2,TRBV2,few,TRBJ2-1
CASSSKDGTPLHF,TGTGCCAGCAGCTCCAAAGATGGAACACCCCTCCACTTT,NA,TRBV7-6,NA,TRBJ1-6
CASSFPGREQYF,TGTGCCAGCAGCTTTCCAGGGAGGGAGCAGTACTTC,NA,TRBV7-2,many,TRBJ2-7
CASSQKLAPVDNEQFF,TGTGCCAGCAGCCAAAAGTTGGCCCCGGTCGACAATGAGCAGTTCTTC,NA,TRBV7-2,many,TRBJ2-1
CASSLRGDFVGWTREEEANYGYTF,TGTGCCAGCAGCTTAAGAGGGGATTTTGTGGGTTGGACACGGGAGGAGGAAGCTAACTATGGCTACACCTTC,NA,TRBV7-2,many,TRBJ1-2
CASSQDQQGVGEQYF,TGTGCCAGCAGCCAAGATCAACAGGGGGTGGGGGAGCAGTACTTC,TRBD1,TRBV3-1,few,TRBJ2-7
CASIGRVWEQYF,TGTGCCAGCATCGGAAGGGTCTGGGAGCAGTACTTC,NA,TRBV6-2/TRBV6-3,NA,TRBJ2-7
CASSLRGRKETQYF,TGTGCCAGCAGCTTACGGGGGAGGAAAGAGACCCAGTACTTC,NA,TRBV7-9,NA,TRBJ2-5
CASSQGTYGYTF,TGCGCCAGCAGCCAGGGAACCTATGGCTACACCTTC,NA,TRBV4-1,NA,TRBJ1-2
CASSSTTDTQYF,TGTGCCAGCAGCTCCACCACAGATACGCAGTATTTT,NA,TRBV7-9,many,TRBJ2-3
CASTAGPRDEQFF,TGTGCCAGCACTGCGGGCCCCCGTGATGAGCAGTTCTTC,NA,TRBV12-3/TRBV12-4,many,TRBJ2-1
CASSQGGGSYNEQFF,TGCGCCAGCAGCCAAGGGGGGGGCTCCTACAATGAGCAGTTCTTC,TRBD2,TRBV4-1,many,TRBJ2-1
CATNPMRALSEQFF,TGTGCCACTAACCCGATGAGGGCGCTTTCGGAGCAGTTCTTC,NA,TRBV28,many,TRBJ2-1
CASSRGGSRNTEAFF,TGTGCCAGCAGTCGGGGGGGTAGCCGGAACACTGAAGCTTTCTTT,NA,TRBV28,few,TRBJ1-1
CASSREIQETQYF,TGTGCCAGCTCTCGGGAGATCCAAGAGACCCAGTACTTC,NA,TRBV6-4,NA,TRBJ2-5
CASSLTHTNSGNTIYF,TGTGCCAGCAGCTTAACACACACCAACTCTGGAAACACCATATATTTT,NA,TRBV7-6,many,TRBJ1-3
CASSSHRGRDDNEQFF,TGTGCCAGCAGTTCCCATCGCGGGAGGGACGACAATGAGCAGTTCTTC,TRBD2,TRBV27,few,TRBJ2-1
CASSSLAVTDTQYF,TGTGCCAGTAGTAGCCTAGCGGTCACAGATACGCAGTATTTT,TRBD2,TRBV19,few,TRBJ2-3
CASGFLEREAFF,TGTGCTAGTGGTTTCTTGGAGCGTGAAGCTTTCTTT,NA,TRBV12-5,NA,TRBJ1-1
CASSSRTGFTDTQYF,TGTGCCAGCAGTTCGCGGACAGGGTTCACAGATACGCAGTATTTT,TRBD1,TRBV27,few,TRBJ2-3
CASFLANYGYTF,TGTGCCAGTTTCCTAGCTAACTATGGCTACACCTTC,NA,TRBV28,few,TRBJ1-2
CASSYSAGFTDTQYF,TGTGCCAGCAGTTACTCAGCGGGATTCACAGATACGCAGTATTTT,TRBD2,TRBV6-2/TRBV6-3,many,TRBJ2-3
CSARGGQSPFGGNTIYF,TGCAGTGCTAGGGGGGGACAATCTCCCTTCGGTGGAAACACCATATATTTT,NA,TRBV20-1,few,TRBJ1-3
CSASLTGGGNQPQHF,TGCAGTGCTAGTTTGACAGGGGGTGGCAATCAGCCCCAGCATTTT,TRBD1,TRBV20-1,many,TRBJ1-5
CASSSRLSNSPLHF,TGTGCCAGCAGCTCCAGACTTAGTAATTCACCCCTCCACTTT,NA,TRBV7-9,many,TRBJ1-6
CASSLGRTAYNSPLHF,TGTGCCAGCAGCCTCGGCAGGACAGCCTATAATTCACCCCTCCACTTT,NA,TRBV3-1,NA,TRBJ1-6
CASGAQRGRHGYTF,TGTGCCAGCGGCGCACAGCGGGGAAGACATGGCTACACCTTC,NA,TRBV2,NA,TRBJ1-2
CASKGTSDLQETQYF,TGTGCCAGCAAGGGGACTAGCGACCTCCAAGAGACCCAGTACTTC,TRBD2,TRBV28,many,TRBJ2-5
CASSKDRVTYNEQFF,TGTGCCAGCAGCAAGGACAGGGTAACCTACAATGAGCAGTTCTTC,TRBD1,TRBV12-3/TRBV12-4,few,TRBJ2-1
CSARDSRGVGGGNEQFF,TGCAGTGCTAGAGATTCCCGGGGGGTGGGCGGGGGGAATGAGCAGTTCTTC,TRBD2,TRBV20-1,many,TRBJ2-1
CSALTGDSYEQYF,TGCAGTGCTCTTACAGGGGACTCCTACGAGCAGTACTTC,TRBD1,TRBV20-1,few,TRBJ2-7
CSAPSLGHSDTQYF,TGCAGTGCTCCTAGTCTCGGACATTCCGATACGCAGTATTTT,NA,TRBV20-1,NA,TRBJ2-3
CATRATRDRAVNEQFF,TGTGCCACCAGAGCAACCCGAGACAGGGCGGTCAATGAGCAGTTCTTC,TRBD1,TRBV15,NA,TRBJ2-1